A single sample is the source of the 4 T cell receptor beta chains below, sequenced in a study of blood T cell repertoires in COVID-19. Generated by immunoSEQ multiplex PCR, the TCRdb table keeps only in-frame clones and is missing some. The sample holds roughly 59,000 clones, 60% to 80% seen once. Input material: peripheral blood. The source is an elderly man with acute or convalescent COVID-19.

The CDR3 loop is CASSNKGQYNEQFF. The CDR3 DNA follows: TGCGCCAGCTCCAATAAGGGGCAGTACAATGAGCAGTTCTTC. V is TRBV5-1 and J is TRBJ2-1, with TRBD1 as a possible D gene (5 bases). The CDR3 covers 14 residues. Trimming pared 7 bases from V and 4 bases from J, leaving 15 bases between. Germline V lookup: CDR1 SGHRS, CDR2 YFSETQ.

The rearrangement links TRBV19 to TRBJ2-7, with D maybe TRBD1 (6 bases). CDR1 is LNHDA, CDR2 SQIVND, per germline (reference sequence). The V and J ends lost 5 bases and 2 bases respectively, with 10 bases between them. CDR3 size: 13 residues. The CDR3, as DNA: TGTGCCAGTAGTGCAGGGGATACCTACGAGCAGTACTTC. It is translated as CASSAGDTYEQYF.

V usage is TRBV5-1 and J usage is TRBJ1-2; possibly TRBD1 for D (5 bases). V was trimmed by 3 bases and J by 8 bases, leaving 14 bases between them. Germline V gene data show CDR1 as SGHRS and CDR2 as YFSETQ. This CDR3 comprises 13 residues. CDR3 sequence (DNA): TGCGCCAGCAGCTCGGGAGGGGCAGGGGGCTACACCTTC. It encodes CASSSGGAGGYTF.

CDR3 loop: CASHTTSGSWETQYF. CDR3 sequence (DNA): TGTGCCAGCCATACCACTAGCGGGAGTTGGGAGACCCAGTACTTC. This chain links TRBV27 with TRBJ2-5; 11 bases align to TRBD2. Germline loops: CDR1 MNHEY, CDR2 SMNVEV (reference sequence). This CDR3 comprises 15 residues. Trimming took 8 bases from V and 5 from J; bases not matched to a gene: 10.